This passage covers 16 T cell receptor beta chains from one sample sequenced in a study of beta chain features in type 1 diabetes. The whole isolated RNA underwent reverse transcription, so sequencing captured expressed TCRB transcripts. The protocol was immunoSEQ multiplex PCR, while the TCRdb copy is restricted to in-frame clones and leaves out a portion. In the table there are under 150,000 clones, 6.9% of which are singletons. Sequencing input: central memory CD4+ T cells from blood. The receptor set was obtained from a woman in her 30s in good health.

This clone was seen more than once but under ten times. The rearrangement links TRBV2 to TRBJ2-4; D is uncertain. CDR3 length: 15 amino acids. Germline V gene data show CDR1 as SNHLY and CDR2 as FYNNEI. The V gene lost 3 bases and the J gene lost 3 bases, with 12 bases spanning the gap. Here the CDR3 DNA reads TGTGCCAGCAGTGATACCGGTCCGGGCAAAAACATTCAGTACTTC. As protein: CASSDTGPGKNIQYF.

This clone was seen a few times. This chain links TRBV2 with TRBJ2-5, with 10 bases matching TRBD2. The V and J ends lost 7 bases and 5 bases, in that order; junction bases with no gene match: 7. The germline gives CDR1 SNHLY, CDR2 FYNNEI. The CDR3 loop spans 14 amino acids. In DNA, the CDR3 is TGTGCCAGCACCCTAGCGGGAGCGGGGGAGACCCAGTACTTC. Translated, it gives CASTLAGAGETQYF.

This clone was observed a handful of times. J is TRBJ2-1 and V is TRBV11-2, with TRBD1 matching over 8 bases. The CDR3 totals 14 residues. CDR1 is SGHAT and CDR2 is FQNNGV in the germline V gene. V shed 7 bases, J shed 4 bases, and the junction held 6 bases outside the gene matches. Written as DNA, the CDR3 is TGTGCCAGCACCCGTGACAGGGGATACAATGAGCAGTTCTTC. Translation gives CASTRDRGYNEQFF.

In this sample, this clone turned up many times. The chain couples TRBV15 to TRBJ1-2; no definite D call. CDR1 is LNHNV, CDR2 YYDKDF, per germline (reference sequence). CDR3 length: 15 residues. The V and J ends lost 0 bases and 4 bases respectively, with 12 bases between them. CDR3 protein: CATSRDHTSSYGYTF. Written as DNA, the CDR3 is TGTGCCACCAGCAGAGATCACACCTCCTCCTATGGCTACACCTTC.

The chain is built from TRBV30 and TRBJ2-3; 7 bases are a match to TRBD2. With 5 bases clipped from V and 3 bases from J, the junction kept 11 bases outside the gene matches. There are 15 residues in the CDR3. CDR1 and CDR2 from the germline V gene are GTSNPN and SVGIG (reference sequence). The CDR3 nucleotides read TGTGCCTGGCGAGTTATCGGGGGGTGGACAGATACGCAGTATTTT. This encodes CAWRVIGGWTDTQYF. Looking up the rest from reference TRBV30 and TRBJ2-3 gives the full variable domain: SQTIHQWPATLVQPVGSPLSLECTVEGTSNPNLYWYRQAAGRGLQLLFYSVGIGQISSEVPQNLSASRPQDRQFILSSKKLLLSDSGFYLCAWRVIGGWTDTQYFGPGTRLTVL.

The chain is built from TRBV18 and TRBJ2-3; possible D gene TRBD2, 7 bases. Trimming left V 0 bases short and J 0 bases short, with 10 bases between. Germline loops: CDR1 KGHSH, CDR2 LQKENI. This CDR3 contains 16 residues. CDR3 coding DNA: TGTGCCAGCTCACCACCGGGGGGGCCTAGCACAGATACGCAGTATTTT. Translation: CASSPPGGPSTDTQYF.

The V and J genes are TRBV5-4 and TRBJ2-1, with 8 bases identical to TRBD2. The CDR3 is 16 residues long. Looked up from germline, CDR1 is SGHNT and CDR2 is YYREEE (reference sequence). With V trimmed by 3 bases and J by 5 bases, 10 bases remained unmatched. The CDR3 DNA sequence: TGTGCCAGCAGCTCCCCCTCGGGAGGGCCAAACAATGAGCAGTTCTTC. Its translation: CASSSPSGGPNNEQFF.

The rearrangement joins TRBV15 to TRBJ1-3, with D possibly being TRBD1 (6 bases). V was pared by 2 bases and J by 0 bases, with 8 bases between. Germline lookup yields CDR1 LNHNV and CDR2 YYDKDF (reference sequence). The CDR3 runs 15 residues. CDR3 protein: CATSRKTGSGNTIYF. The DNA of the CDR3 is TGTGCCACCAGCAGAAAGACAGGCTCTGGAAACACCATATATTTT.

The CDR3 sequence is CASRTGAGNQPQHF. The CDR3 DNA is TGTGCCAGTAGGACAGGGGCTGGCAATCAGCCCCAGCATTTT. The V and J genes are TRBV19 and TRBJ1-5, with 8 positions matching TRBD1. The length of the CDR3 is 14 residues. CDR1 and CDR2 from the germline V gene are LNHDA and SQIVND (reference sequence). The junction had 3 bases not matched to a gene; V was cut back by 6 bases and J by 2 bases.

In the case of this clone: Other DNA sequences of this sample code for an identical CDR3. The genes are TRBV18 and TRBJ2-1, with 8 positions matching TRBD2. There are 14 residues in the CDR3. V lost 2 bases, J lost 3 bases, and 0 bases stayed unmatched. CDR1 and CDR2 from the germline V gene are KGHSH and LQKENI. DNA of the CDR3: TGTGCCAGCTCACCAGGGACTAGCTACAATGAGCAGTTCTTC. It yields the protein CASSPGTSYNEQFF.

This clone was observed a few times. The chain has TRBV11-2 and TRBJ1-4; D not resolved. CDR3 length equals 14 residues. Germline lookup yields CDR1 SGHAT and CDR2 FQNNGV. The V gene lost 3 bases and the J gene lost 4 bases, with 9 bases spanning the gap. For the CDR3, the DNA is TGTGCCAGCAGCTTGGGAGTCGATAATGAAAAACTGTTTTTT. Translating gives CASSLGVDNEKLFF. The variable domain in full, with the rest retrieved from reference TRBV11-2 and TRBJ1-4, is EAGVAQSPRYKIIEKRQSVAFWCNPISGHATLYWYQQILGQGPKLLIQFQNNGVVDDSQLPKDRFSAERLKGVDSTLKIQPAKLEDSAVYLCASSLGVDNEKLFFGSGTQLSVL.

This clone has a count of ten or more. This chain uses TRBV30 with TRBJ1-1; D perhaps matches TRBD1 (6 bases). V shed 2 bases and J shed 1 base, with 14 bases lying between them. The CDR3 loop spans 15 amino acids. Germline V gene lookup returns CDR1 GTSNPN and CDR2 SVGIG (reference sequence). This chain's CDR3 is CAWSNLGAANTEAFF. DNA of the CDR3: TGTGCCTGGAGTAACTTGGGGGCGGCGAACACTGAAGCTTTCTTT.

V is TRBV4-2 and J is TRBJ2-3; 7 bases map to TRBD2. CDR1 is LGHNA, CDR2 YNFKEQ, per germline. The CDR3 spans 15 residues. The V and J ends lost 6 bases and 1 base, in that order; junction bases with no gene match: 7. The DNA for the CDR3 is TGTGCCAGCAGACCCGGGACTACAGGCACAGATACGCAGTATTTT. Amino acids: CASRPGTTGTDTQYF.

This sequence joins TRBV7-6 and TRBJ1-4, with 9 bases that match TRBD1. The germline V gene encodes CDR1 SGHVS and CDR2 FNYEAQ. Unmatched junction bases numbered 3, after V lost 2 bases and J lost 8 bases. The CDR3 covers 14 residues. CDR3 nucleotide sequence: TGTGCCAGCAGCTTAACAGGGGGCTTCGAAAAACTGTTTTTT. This encodes CASSLTGGFEKLFF.

This sequence joins TRBV7-2 and TRBJ1-2; no reliable D call. CDR1 and CDR2 from the germline V gene are SGHTA and FQGNSA. This CDR3 is built from 14 residues. Trimming cost V 0 bases and J 5 bases, with 10 bases left between them. The CDR3 sequence is CASSLAGVSYGYTF. CDR3 nucleotides: TGTGCCAGCAGCTTAGCCGGGGTTAGTTATGGCTACACCTTC.

Notes on this clone: Other DNA sequences in this sample translate to the same CDR3. The V call is TRBV30, the J call TRBJ1-5; D is unclear. In germline, CDR1 is GTSNPN, CDR2 SVGIG (reference sequence). The CDR3 has 13 residues. V dropped 0 bases and J dropped 1 base, with 4 bases sitting between them. The CDR3 region has the DNA TGTGCCTGGAGTGTCTACAGCAATCAGCCCCAGCATTTT. Translating it yields CAWSVYSNQPQHF. Full variable domain (rest looked up from reference TRBV30 and TRBJ1-5): SQTIHQWPATLVQPVGSPLSLECTVEGTSNPNLYWYRQAAGRGLQLLFYSVGIGQISSEVPQNLSASRPQDRQFILSSKKLLLSDSGFYLCAWSVYSNQPQHFGDGTRLSIL.